This T cell receptor (beta chain) came from a study of blood T cell repertoires in COVID-19. Clinical history reported by participants formed the basis on which cohorts were assigned. Either two negative PCRs, clearance, or symptom resolution qualified Cohort 3 donors as recovered. Germline V gene data show CDR1 as LNHDA and CDR2 as SQIVND (reference sequence). This CDR3 has 14 residues. J was trimmed by 3 bases and V by 7 bases; bases with no gene match: 7. Profiled with immunoSEQ multiplex PCR; TCRdb holds only in-frame clones, not every one. The data hold around 310,000 clones, with about 90% observed a single time.

The gene calls are TRBV19 and TRBJ1-2; TRBD1 matches at 8 bases. This receptor was obtained from a woman aged 25 to 39 who had recovered from COVID-19. The sequencing sample was made of PBMCs or T cells enriched from blood (not recorded which). The CDR3 DNA reads TGTGCCAGTAAGCCAGGGGGCTCCTACTATGGCTACACCTTC. It is translated as CASKPGGSYYGYTF.